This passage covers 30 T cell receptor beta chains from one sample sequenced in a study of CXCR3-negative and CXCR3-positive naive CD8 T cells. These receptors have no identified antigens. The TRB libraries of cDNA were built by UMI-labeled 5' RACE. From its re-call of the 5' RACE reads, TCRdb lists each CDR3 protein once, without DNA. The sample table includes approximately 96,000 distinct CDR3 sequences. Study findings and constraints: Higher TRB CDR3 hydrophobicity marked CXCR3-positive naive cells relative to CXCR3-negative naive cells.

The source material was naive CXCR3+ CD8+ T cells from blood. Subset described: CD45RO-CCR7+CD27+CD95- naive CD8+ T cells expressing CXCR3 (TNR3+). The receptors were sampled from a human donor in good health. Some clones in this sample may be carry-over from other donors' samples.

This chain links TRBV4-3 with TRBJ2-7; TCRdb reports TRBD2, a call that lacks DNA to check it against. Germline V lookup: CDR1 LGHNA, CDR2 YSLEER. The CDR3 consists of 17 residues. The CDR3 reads CASSLTGGLAGTYEQYF.

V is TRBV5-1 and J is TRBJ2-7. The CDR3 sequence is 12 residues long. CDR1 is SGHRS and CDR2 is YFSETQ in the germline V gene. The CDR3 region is CASSLVESERYF.

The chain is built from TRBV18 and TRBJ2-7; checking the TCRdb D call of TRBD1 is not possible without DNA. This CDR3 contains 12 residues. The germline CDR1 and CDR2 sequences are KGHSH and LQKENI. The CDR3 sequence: CASSKDRSEQYF.

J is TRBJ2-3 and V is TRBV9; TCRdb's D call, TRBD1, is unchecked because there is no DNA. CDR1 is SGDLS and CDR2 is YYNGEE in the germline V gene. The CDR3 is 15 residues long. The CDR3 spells CASSVRGPSTDTQYF.

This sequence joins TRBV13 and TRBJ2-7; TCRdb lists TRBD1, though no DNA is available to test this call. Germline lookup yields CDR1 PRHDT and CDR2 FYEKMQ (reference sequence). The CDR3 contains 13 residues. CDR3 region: CASRGTTSYEQYF. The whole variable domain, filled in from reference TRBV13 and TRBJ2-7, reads AAGVIQSPRHLIKEKRETATLKCYPIPRHDTVYWYQQGPGQDPQFLISFYEKMQSDKGSIPDRFSAQQFSDYHSELNMSSLELGDSALYFCASRGTTSYEQYFGPGTRLTVT.

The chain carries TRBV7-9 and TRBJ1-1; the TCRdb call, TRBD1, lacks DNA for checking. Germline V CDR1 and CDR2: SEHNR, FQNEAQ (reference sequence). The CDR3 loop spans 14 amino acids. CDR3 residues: CASSFGTGGFEAFF.

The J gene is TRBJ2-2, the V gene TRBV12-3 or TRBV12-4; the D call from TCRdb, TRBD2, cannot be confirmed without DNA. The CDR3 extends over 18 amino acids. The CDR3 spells CASTIGAGLHGVTGELFF.

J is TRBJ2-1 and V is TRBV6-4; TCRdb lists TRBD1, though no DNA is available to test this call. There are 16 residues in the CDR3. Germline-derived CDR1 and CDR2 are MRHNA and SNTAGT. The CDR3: CASSESDRPPYNEQFF.

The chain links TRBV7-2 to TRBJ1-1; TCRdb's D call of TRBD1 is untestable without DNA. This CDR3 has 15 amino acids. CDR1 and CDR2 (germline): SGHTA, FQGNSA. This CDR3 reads CASSLAGAEYTEAFF.

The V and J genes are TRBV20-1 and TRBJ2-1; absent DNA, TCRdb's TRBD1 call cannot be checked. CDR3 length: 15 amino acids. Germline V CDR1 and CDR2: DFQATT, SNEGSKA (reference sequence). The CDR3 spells CSARDAGARWNEQFF.

This CDR3 reads CASSRDRISSYEQYF. The chain uses TRBV14 and TRBJ2-7. The V gene's germline CDR1 is SGHDN and CDR2 FVKESK. CDR3 length equals 15 residues.

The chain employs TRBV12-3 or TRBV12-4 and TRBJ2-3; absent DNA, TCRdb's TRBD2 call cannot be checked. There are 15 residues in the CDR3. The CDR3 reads CASSGGGAAPDTQYF.

The CDR3 is CASSQGGGGPYF. The chain has TRBV7-2 and TRBJ2-4; TCRdb's D call of TRBD2 is untestable without DNA. The length of the CDR3 is 12 residues. Looked up from germline, CDR1 is SGHTA and CDR2 is FQGNSA.

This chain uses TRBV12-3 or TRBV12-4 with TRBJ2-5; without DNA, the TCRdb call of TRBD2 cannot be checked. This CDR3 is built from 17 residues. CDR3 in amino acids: CASNPDWAGGPSETQYF.

CDR3 in amino acids: CASSLAGGAGEKLFF. The chain joins TRBV5-5 to TRBJ1-4; no DNA is available, so the TRBD1 call from TCRdb remains unchecked. The CDR3 loop spans 15 amino acids. The germline gives CDR1 SGHKS, CDR2 YYEKEE (reference sequence).

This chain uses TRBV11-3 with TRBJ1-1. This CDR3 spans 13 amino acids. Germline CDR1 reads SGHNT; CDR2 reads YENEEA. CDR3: CASSFRSYTEAFF.

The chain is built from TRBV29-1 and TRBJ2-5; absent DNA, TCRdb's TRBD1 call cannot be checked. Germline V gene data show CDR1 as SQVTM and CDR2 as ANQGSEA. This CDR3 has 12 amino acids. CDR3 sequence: CSVDTGEETQYF.

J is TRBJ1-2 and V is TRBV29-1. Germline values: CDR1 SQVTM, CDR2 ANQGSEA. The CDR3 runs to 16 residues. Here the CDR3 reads CSVPSLWYETNYGYTF.

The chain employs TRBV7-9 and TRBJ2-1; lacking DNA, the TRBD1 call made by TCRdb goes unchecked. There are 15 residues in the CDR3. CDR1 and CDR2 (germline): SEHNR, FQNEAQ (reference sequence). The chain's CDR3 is CASSLAIQGGNEQFF.

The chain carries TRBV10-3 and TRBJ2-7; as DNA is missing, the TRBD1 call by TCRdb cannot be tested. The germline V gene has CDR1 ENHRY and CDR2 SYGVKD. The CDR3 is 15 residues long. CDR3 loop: CAIREGQSYSYEQYF.

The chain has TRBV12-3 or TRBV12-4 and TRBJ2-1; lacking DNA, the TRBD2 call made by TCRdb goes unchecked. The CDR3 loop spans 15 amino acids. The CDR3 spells CASRPSGGADNEQFF.

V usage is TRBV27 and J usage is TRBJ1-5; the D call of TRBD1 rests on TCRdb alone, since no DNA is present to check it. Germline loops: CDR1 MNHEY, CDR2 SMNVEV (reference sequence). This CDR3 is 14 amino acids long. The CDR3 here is CASSLSGGVQPQHF.

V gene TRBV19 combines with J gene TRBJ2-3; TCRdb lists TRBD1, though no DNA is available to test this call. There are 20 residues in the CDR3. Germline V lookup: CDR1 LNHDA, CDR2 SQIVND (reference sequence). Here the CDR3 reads CASSPWTGRKPGPRADTQYF.

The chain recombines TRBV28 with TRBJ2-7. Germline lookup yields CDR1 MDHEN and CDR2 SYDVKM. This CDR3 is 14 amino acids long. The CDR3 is CASSFPQYSYEQYF.

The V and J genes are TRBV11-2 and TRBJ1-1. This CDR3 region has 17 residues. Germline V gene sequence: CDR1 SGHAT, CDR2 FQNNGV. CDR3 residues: CASSPEGGGYMNTEAFF.

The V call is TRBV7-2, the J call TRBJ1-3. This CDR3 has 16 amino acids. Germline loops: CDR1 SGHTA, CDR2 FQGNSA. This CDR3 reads CASSPPGREAGNTIYF.

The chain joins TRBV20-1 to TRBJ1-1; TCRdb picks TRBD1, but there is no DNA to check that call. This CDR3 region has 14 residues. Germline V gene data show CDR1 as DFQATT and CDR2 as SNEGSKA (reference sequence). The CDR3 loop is CSAFPTDSNTEAFF.

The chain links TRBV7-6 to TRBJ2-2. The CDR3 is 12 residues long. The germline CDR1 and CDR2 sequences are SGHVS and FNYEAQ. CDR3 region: CASNLNTGELFF.

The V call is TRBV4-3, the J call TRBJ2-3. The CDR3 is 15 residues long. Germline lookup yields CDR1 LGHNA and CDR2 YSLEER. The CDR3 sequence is CASSQVSASTDTQYF.

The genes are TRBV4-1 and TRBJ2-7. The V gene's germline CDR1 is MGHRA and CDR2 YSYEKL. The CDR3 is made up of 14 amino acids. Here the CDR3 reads CASSLYRGHYEQYF.